This T cell receptor (beta chain) was identified during a study of control samples from healthy donors and cancer patients. CDR3 length: 14 amino acids. Trimming cost V 1 base and J 1 base, with 8 bases left between them. Per germline, CDR1 SGHRS and CDR2 YFSETQ. TCRdb's table, derived via immunoSEQ multiplex PCR, lists solely in-frame clones and lacks some. The table records around 57,000 clones, approximately 90% of them present only once. The J gene is TRBJ1-2, the V gene TRBV5-1; D gene unclear. The sample comprised PBMCs. The source is a man aged 25-45 years with colorectal cancer. The CDR3 DNA sequence: TGCGCCAGCAGCTTGACAGTCCGTAACTATGGCTACACCTTC. Its translation is CASSLTVRNYGYTF.